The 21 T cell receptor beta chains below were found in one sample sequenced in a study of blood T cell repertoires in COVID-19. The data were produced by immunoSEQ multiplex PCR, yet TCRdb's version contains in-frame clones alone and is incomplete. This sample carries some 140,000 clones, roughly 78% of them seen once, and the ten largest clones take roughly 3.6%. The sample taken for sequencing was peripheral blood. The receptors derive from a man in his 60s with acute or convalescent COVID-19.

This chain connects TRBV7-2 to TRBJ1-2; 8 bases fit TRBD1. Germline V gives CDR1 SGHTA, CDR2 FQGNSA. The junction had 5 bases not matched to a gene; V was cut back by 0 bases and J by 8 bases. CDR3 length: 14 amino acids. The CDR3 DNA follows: TGTGCCAGCAGCTTAGCGCAGGGGGCGTTGGGCTACACCTTC. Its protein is CASSLAQGALGYTF.

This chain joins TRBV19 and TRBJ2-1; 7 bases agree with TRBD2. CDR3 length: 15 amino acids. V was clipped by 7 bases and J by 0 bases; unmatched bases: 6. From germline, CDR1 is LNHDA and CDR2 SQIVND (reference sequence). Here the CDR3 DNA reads TGTGCCAGTACCACAAGCGGGATCTCCTACAATGAGCAGTTCTTC. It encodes CASTTSGISYNEQFF.

The CDR3 protein is CASSVVGLGYEELFF. The CDR3 region has the DNA TGTGCCAGCAGCGTAGTGGGACTAGGGTACGAGGAGCTGTTTTTT. V usage is TRBV9 and J usage is TRBJ2-2, with TRBD2 identical over 8 bases. Germline-derived CDR1 and CDR2 are SGDLS and YYNGEE. The CDR3 is made up of 15 amino acids. V trimming: 0 bases; J trimming: 10 bases; junction bases outside the gene matches: 8. The entire variable domain, with the rest obtained from reference TRBV9 and TRBJ2-2, is as follows: DSGVTQTPKHLITATGQRVTLRCSPRSGDLSVYWYQQSLDQGLQFLIQYYNGEERAKGNILERFSAQQFPDLHSELNLSSLELGDSALYFCASSVVGLGYEELFFGEGSRLTVL.

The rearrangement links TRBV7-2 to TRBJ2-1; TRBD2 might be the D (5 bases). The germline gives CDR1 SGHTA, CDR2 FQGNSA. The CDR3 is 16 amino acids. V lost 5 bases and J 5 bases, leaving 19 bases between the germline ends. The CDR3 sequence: CASSPPGSVIHNEQFF. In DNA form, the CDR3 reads TGTGCCAGCAGCCCCCCCGGTAGCGTCATTCACAATGAGCAGTTCTTC.

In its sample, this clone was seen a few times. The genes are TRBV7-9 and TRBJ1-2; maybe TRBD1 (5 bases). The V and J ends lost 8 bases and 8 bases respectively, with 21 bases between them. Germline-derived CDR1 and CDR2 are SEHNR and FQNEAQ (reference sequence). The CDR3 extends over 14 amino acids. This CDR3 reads CASASWGTQRGYTF. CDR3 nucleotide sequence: TGTGCCAGCGCCTCATGGGGCACACAAAGGGGCTACACCTTC.

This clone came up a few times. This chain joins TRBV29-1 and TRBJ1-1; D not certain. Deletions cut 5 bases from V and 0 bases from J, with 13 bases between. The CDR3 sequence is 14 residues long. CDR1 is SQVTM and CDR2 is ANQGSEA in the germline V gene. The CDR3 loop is CSVKPGLVNTEAFF. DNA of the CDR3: TGCAGCGTTAAGCCGGGGTTGGTGAACACTGAAGCTTTCTTT.

The CDR3 region is CASSPSTLAGAGYEQYF. The CDR3 DNA sequence: TGTGCCAGCAGCCCATCCACCTTAGCGGGAGCGGGGTACGAGCAGTACTTC. The chain employs TRBV5-4 and TRBJ2-7, with 9 positions matching TRBD2. Germline CDR1 is SGHNT and CDR2 is YYREEE (reference sequence). The V gene end was trimmed by 4 bases and the J gene end by 4 bases; junction bases not matched to a gene: 15. The CDR3 extends over 17 amino acids.

In nucleotides, the CDR3 is TGTGCCTGGGGCGGGACAGCCCTAAATCAGCCCCAGCATTTT. This sequence encodes CAWGGTALNQPQHF. The rearrangement uses TRBV30 and TRBJ1-5; 7 bases match TRBD1. The V and J ends lost 5 bases and 4 bases, in that order; junction bases with no gene match: 8. Germline CDR1 and CDR2: GTSNPN and SVGIG (reference sequence). The CDR3 runs 14 residues.

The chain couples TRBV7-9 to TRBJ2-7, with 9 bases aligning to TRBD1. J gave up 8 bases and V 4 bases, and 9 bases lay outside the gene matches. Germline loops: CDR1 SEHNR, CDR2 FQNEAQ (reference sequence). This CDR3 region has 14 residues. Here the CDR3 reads CASSSGTGTPKQYF. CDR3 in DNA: TGTGCCAGCAGCTCCGGGACAGGGACCCCGAAGCAGTACTTC.

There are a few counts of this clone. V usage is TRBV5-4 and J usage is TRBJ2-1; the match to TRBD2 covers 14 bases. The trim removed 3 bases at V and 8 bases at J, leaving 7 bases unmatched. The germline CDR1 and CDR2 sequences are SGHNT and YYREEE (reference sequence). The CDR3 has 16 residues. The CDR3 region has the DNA TGTGCCAGCAGCTCAAGACTAGCGGGAGGGTTAGATGAGCAGTTCTTC. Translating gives CASSSRLAGGLDEQFF. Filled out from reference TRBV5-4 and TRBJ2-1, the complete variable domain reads ETGVTQSPTHLIKTRGQQVTLRCSSQSGHNTVSWYQQALGQGPQFIFQYYREEENGRGNFPPRFSGLQFPNYSSELNVNALELDDSALYLCASSSRLAGGLDEQFFGPGTRLTVL.

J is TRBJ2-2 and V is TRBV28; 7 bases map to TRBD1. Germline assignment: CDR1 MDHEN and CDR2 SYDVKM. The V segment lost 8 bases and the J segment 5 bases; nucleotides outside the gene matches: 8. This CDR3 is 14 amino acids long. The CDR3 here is CASFPGQKTGELFF. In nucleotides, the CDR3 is TGTGCCAGCTTCCCGGGACAGAAGACCGGGGAGCTGTTTTTT. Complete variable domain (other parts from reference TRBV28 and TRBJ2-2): DVKVTQSSRYLVKRTGEKVFLECVQDMDHENMFWYRQDPGLGLRLIYFSYDVKMKEKGDIPEGYSVSREKKERFSLILESASTNQTSMYLCASFPGQKTGELFFGEGSRLTVL.

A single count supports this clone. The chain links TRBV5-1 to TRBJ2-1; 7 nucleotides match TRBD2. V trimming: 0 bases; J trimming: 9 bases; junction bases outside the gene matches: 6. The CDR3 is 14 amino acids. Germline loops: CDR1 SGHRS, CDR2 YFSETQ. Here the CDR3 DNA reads TGCGCCAGCAGCTTGGGGCGGGAGAGGGGTGAGCAGTTCTTC. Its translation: CASSLGRERGEQFF.

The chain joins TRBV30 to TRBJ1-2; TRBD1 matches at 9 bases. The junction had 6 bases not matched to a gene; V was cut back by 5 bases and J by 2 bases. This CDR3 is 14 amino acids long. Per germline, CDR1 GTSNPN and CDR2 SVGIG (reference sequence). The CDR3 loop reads CAWATGTGNYGYTF. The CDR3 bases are TGTGCCTGGGCTACCGGGACAGGGAACTATGGCTACACCTTC. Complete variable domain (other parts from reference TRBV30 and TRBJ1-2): SQTIHQWPATLVQPVGSPLSLECTVEGTSNPNLYWYRQAAGRGLQLLFYSVGIGQISSEVPQNLSASRPQDRQFILSSKKLLLSDSGFYLCAWATGTGNYGYTFGSGTRLTVV.

CDR3 coding DNA: TGTGCCACCGGACTAGCGGGAGTCAACGAGCAGTACTTC. Its protein is CATGLAGVNEQYF. This chain uses TRBV2 with TRBJ2-7; 13 positions match TRBD2. This CDR3 spans 13 amino acids. CDR1 and CDR2 (germline): SNHLY, FYNNEI. V dropped 10 bases and J dropped 5; count of bases not matched to a gene: 5.

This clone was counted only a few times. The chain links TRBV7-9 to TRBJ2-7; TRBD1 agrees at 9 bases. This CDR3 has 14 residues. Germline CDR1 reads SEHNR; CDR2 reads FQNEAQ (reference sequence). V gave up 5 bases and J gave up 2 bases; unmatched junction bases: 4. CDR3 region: CASSIQGATYEQYF. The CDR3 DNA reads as TGTGCCAGCAGCATACAGGGGGCCACCTACGAGCAGTACTTC.

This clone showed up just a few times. Here the CDR3 DNA reads TGCAGTGCTAGTGCTCGGGGTGGAAGTCGCACAGATACGCAGTATTTT. This gives the protein CSASARGGSRTDTQYF. The chain combines TRBV20-1 with TRBJ2-3; tentatively, D is TRBD2 (5 bases). The V gene's germline CDR1 is DFQATT and CDR2 SNEGSKA (reference sequence). V lost 3 bases and J 1 base, leaving 17 bases between the germline ends. This CDR3 spans 16 amino acids.

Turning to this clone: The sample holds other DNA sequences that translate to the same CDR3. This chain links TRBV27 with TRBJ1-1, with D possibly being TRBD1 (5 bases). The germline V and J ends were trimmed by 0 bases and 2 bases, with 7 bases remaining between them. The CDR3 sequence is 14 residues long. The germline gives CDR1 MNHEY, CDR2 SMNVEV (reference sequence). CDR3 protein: CASSLSTVNTEAFF. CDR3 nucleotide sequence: TGTGCCAGCAGTTTATCGACAGTCAACACTGAAGCTTTCTTT.

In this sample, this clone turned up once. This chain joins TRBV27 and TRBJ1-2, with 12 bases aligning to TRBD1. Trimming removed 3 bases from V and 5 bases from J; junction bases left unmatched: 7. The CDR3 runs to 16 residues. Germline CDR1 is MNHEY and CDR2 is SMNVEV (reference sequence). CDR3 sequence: CASSFSGTGGAYGYTF. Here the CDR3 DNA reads TGTGCCAGCAGTTTCTCCGGGACAGGGGGCGCATATGGCTACACCTTC.

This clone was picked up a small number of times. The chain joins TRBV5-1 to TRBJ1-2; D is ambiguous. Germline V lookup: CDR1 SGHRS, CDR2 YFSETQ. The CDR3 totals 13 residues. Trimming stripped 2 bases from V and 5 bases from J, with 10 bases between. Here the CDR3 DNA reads TGCGCCAGCAGCTTTGAAAGCGCTTATGGCTACACCTTC. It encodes CASSFESAYGYTF.

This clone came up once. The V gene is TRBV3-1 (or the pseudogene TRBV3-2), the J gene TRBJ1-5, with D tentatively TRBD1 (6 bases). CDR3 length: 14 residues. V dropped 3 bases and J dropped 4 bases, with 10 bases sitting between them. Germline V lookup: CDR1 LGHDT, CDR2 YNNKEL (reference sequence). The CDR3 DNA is TGTGCCAGCAGCCATGACGGACAGAATCAGCCCCAGCATTTT. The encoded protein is CASSHDGQNQPQHF.

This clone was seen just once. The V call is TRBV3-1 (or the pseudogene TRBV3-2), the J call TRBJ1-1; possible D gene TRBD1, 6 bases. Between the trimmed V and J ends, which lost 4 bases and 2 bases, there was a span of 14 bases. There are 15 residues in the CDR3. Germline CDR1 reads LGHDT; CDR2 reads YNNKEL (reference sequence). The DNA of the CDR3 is TGTGCCAGCAGCCGCCGAGGGGGGGCAAACACTGAAGCTTTCTTT. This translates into CASSRRGGANTEAFF.